The 32 T cell receptor beta chains in this list originate from one sample, sequenced in a study of shared clonotypes between healthy human individuals. Sequencing was performed with immunoSEQ multiplex PCR; in TCRdb, only in-frame clones are kept and a portion is missing. The sample yields approximately 1,500,000 clones, 98% seen once. What was sequenced was naive CD4+ T cells sorted from blood. Subset noted: CD45RA+ positively selected. The receptors here all came from a man under 40 in good health.

V gene TRBV30 combines with J gene TRBJ2-3, with 7 bases identical to TRBD1. The length of the CDR3 is 18 residues. CDR1 is GTSNPN and CDR2 is SVGIG in the germline V gene (reference sequence). The V and J ends lost 4 bases and 7 bases, in that order; junction bases with no gene match: 23. DNA for the CDR3: TGTGCCTGGACCTCGGACAGGAGAGTTGGTCGGAATCGAAATACGCAGTATTTT. It yields the protein CAWTSDRRVGRNRNTQYF.

The V and J genes are TRBV19 and TRBJ2-7, with D possibly matching TRBD1 (6 bases). This CDR3 has 14 residues. Germline V lookup: CDR1 LNHDA, CDR2 SQIVND (reference sequence). Trimming took off 7 bases at V and 0 bases at J, with 13 bases between the two ends. CDR3 region: CASNPTGRSYEQYF. In DNA, the CDR3 is TGTGCCAGTAACCCGACAGGCCGCTCCTACGAGCAGTACTTC.

The chain has TRBV2 and TRBJ2-6; weak D call: TRBD2 (6 bases). The germline gives CDR1 SNHLY, CDR2 FYNNEI. V was pared by 8 bases and J by 1 base, with 9 bases between. The CDR3 totals 14 residues. The CDR3 DNA is TGTGCCAGCGCTGCGGGGTCTGGGGCCAACGTCCTGACTTTC. It is translated as CASAAGSGANVLTF.

V usage is TRBV7-3 and J usage is TRBJ2-5, with 8 bases that match TRBD1. V shed 5 bases and J 3 bases; nucleotides not matched to a gene: 8. The germline gives CDR1 SGHTA, CDR2 FQGTGA. The CDR3 totals 15 residues. Here the CDR3 DNA reads TGTGCCAGCAGCCTACGGACAGGGCGTGAAGAGACCCAGTACTTC. Protein product: CASSLRTGREETQYF. The variable domain in full, with the rest retrieved from reference TRBV7-3 and TRBJ2-5, is GAGVSQTPSNKVTEKGKYVELRCDPISGHTALYWYRQSLGQGPEFLIYFQGTGAADDSGLPNDRFFAVRPEGSVSTLKIQRTERGDSAVYLCASSLRTGREETQYFGPGTRLLVL.

The V call is TRBV5-4, the J call TRBJ2-2; 9 bases match TRBD1. CDR3 length: 14 amino acids. The trim removed 4 bases at V and 4 bases at J, leaving 2 bases unmatched. The germline gives CDR1 SGHNT, CDR2 YYREEE (reference sequence). In DNA, the CDR3 is TGTGCCAGCAGCCGACAGGGGGGCACCGGGGAGCTGTTTTTT. This encodes CASSRQGGTGELFF.

The rearrangement links TRBV19 to TRBJ1-2, with 10 bases that match TRBD1. The ends lost 3 bases at V and 7 bases at J; junction bases unmatched: 11. CDR3 length equals 16 residues. Germline assignment: CDR1 LNHDA and CDR2 SQIVND (reference sequence). The CDR3 reads CASSMVTGTGDRGYTF. The CDR3 bases are TGTGCCAGTAGTATGGTAACCGGGACAGGGGACCGTGGCTACACCTTC.

The rearrangement joins TRBV9 to TRBJ2-1; tentatively, D is TRBD2 (9 bases). The V gene's germline CDR1 is SGDLS and CDR2 YYNGEE. CDR3 length: 15 residues. Trimming removed 4 bases from V and 6 bases from J, with 17 bases in between. For the CDR3, the DNA is TGTGCCAGCAGCCAGGGGGCTAGCGGGATCAATGAGCAGTTCTTC. The encoded protein is CASSQGASGINEQFF.

The rearrangement joins TRBV13 to TRBJ2-3; TRBD2 matches 13 bases. V lost 0 bases, J lost 7 bases, and 4 bases stayed unmatched. Germline V gene sequence: CDR1 PRHDT, CDR2 FYEKMQ (reference sequence). This CDR3 is built from 16 residues. The CDR3 here is CASSLGGLAGRNTQYF. In DNA, the CDR3 is TGTGCCAGCAGCTTAGGGGGACTAGCGGGGCGAAATACGCAGTATTTT.

The rearrangement joins TRBV2 to TRBJ2-1; TRBD2 aligns across 8 bases. The germline V gene has CDR1 SNHLY and CDR2 FYNNEI. This CDR3 is built from 13 residues. Unmatched junction bases numbered 10, after V lost 10 bases and J lost 8 bases. The CDR3 reads CANSGGPEYEQFF. The CDR3 DNA sequence: TGTGCCAACAGCGGGGGCCCTGAATATGAGCAGTTCTTC.

The rearrangement uses TRBV5-6 and TRBJ2-7; D gene uncertain. V was cut by 0 bases and J by 3 bases, with 13 bases left in between. Germline CDR1 SGHDT, CDR2 YYEEEE. The CDR3 has 15 residues. CDR3: CASSLEFRPLYEQYF. CDR3 nucleotide sequence: TGTGCCAGCAGCTTGGAGTTTCGCCCCCTCTACGAGCAGTACTTC.

The chain joins TRBV5-6 to TRBJ2-7; D not resolved. CDR1 and CDR2 (germline): SGHDT, YYEEEE. V shed 1 base and J shed 6 bases, with 14 bases lying between them. The CDR3 totals 14 residues. CDR3 sequence: CASSLPGSRGEQYF. The CDR3, as DNA: TGTGCCAGCAGCTTGCCCGGTTCCCGCGGCGAGCAGTACTTC.

This chain joins TRBV28 and TRBJ2-2; 9 bases align to TRBD1. J lost 3 bases, V lost 5 bases, and 7 bases had no gene match. Germline V CDR1 and CDR2: MDHEN, SYDVKM. The CDR3 has 16 amino acids. The CDR3 bases are TGTGCCAGCAGTATTACAGGGGGCGCGGACACCGGGGAGCTGTTTTTT. This encodes CASSITGGADTGELFF.

About this clone: Relative to the germline gene, one junction end is altered; a read error may explain this. The chain carries TRBV7-9 and TRBJ2-3, with D possibly matching TRBD2 (6 bases). The CDR3 is 13 amino acids. Germline V gene lookup returns CDR1 SEHNR and CDR2 FQNEAQ (reference sequence). CDR3 protein: CASSLGPRGGENF. DNA for the CDR3: TGTGCCAGCAGCTTAGGTCCTCGGGGAGGTGAGAATTTT.

The chain carries TRBV6-1 and TRBJ2-2, with a weak D call TRBD1 (5 bases). Germline V gene sequence: CDR1 MNHNS, CDR2 SASEGT. The CDR3 is 15 amino acids. Deletions cut 6 bases from V and 1 base from J, with 12 bases between. CDR3 protein: CASRGQGRNTGELFF. The CDR3 region has the DNA TGTGCCAGCAGAGGGCAGGGAAGGAACACCGGGGAGCTGTTTTTT.

This chain joins TRBV29-1 and TRBJ2-7, with a weak D call TRBD1 (6 bases). Per the germline V gene, CDR1 is SQVTM and CDR2 is ANQGSEA. The CDR3 totals 14 residues. Deletions cut 4 bases from V and 5 bases from J, with 18 bases between. CDR3 DNA sequence: TGCAGCGTTGTTGGTGTGAGGGGGAACCACGAGCAGTACTTC. Its protein product is CSVVGVRGNHEQYF.

This chain joins TRBV28 and TRBJ1-2; perhaps TRBD1 as D (6 bases). With 4 bases removed from V and 2 bases from J, the gap between germline ends came to 8 bases. The CDR3 spans 13 residues. CDR1 and CDR2 (germline): MDHEN, SYDVKM. CDR3 nucleotides: TGTGCCAGCAGTTCAGGGGCCAACTATGGCTACACCTTC. Protein: CASSSGANYGYTF.

V gene TRBV7-9 combines with J gene TRBJ2-1; D may be TRBD2 (6 bases). CDR1 is SEHNR, CDR2 FQNEAQ, per germline (reference sequence). This CDR3 has 16 residues. Trimming took 5 bases from V and 0 from J, leaving 14 bases between them. CDR3 sequence (DNA): TGTGCCAGCAGCCCCGGAGGGATGAGCTCCTACAATGAGCAGTTCTTC. Its translation is CASSPGGMSSYNEQFF.

This chain connects TRBV9 to TRBJ2-5; D may be TRBD2 (6 bases). CDR3 length: 15 amino acids. The germline CDR1 and CDR2 sequences are SGDLS and YYNGEE. The V gene lost 0 bases and the J gene lost 1 base, with 10 bases spanning the gap. The CDR3 nucleotides read TGTGCCAGCAGCGTAGTAGCGGCCTCCCAAGAGACCCAGTACTTC. Protein product: CASSVVAASQETQYF. The full variable domain, completed using reference TRBV9 and TRBJ2-5, is DSGVTQTPKHLITATGQRVTLRCSPRSGDLSVYWYQQSLDQGLQFLIQYYNGEERAKGNILERFSAQQFPDLHSELNLSSLELGDSALYFCASSVVAASQETQYFGPGTRLLVL.

The chain is built from TRBV7-6 and TRBJ2-4; D may match TRBD1 or TRBD2 (5 bases each). Deletions cut 3 bases from V and 0 bases from J, with 12 bases between. The CDR3 has 16 residues. Germline lookup yields CDR1 SGHVS and CDR2 FNYEAQ. DNA for the CDR3: TGTGCCAGCAGCTTGGGGTCGGGGCTAGCCAAAAACATTCAGTACTTC. This gives the protein CASSLGSGLAKNIQYF. The full variable domain, its missing parts supplied by reference TRBV7-6 and TRBJ2-4, is GAGVSQSPRYKVTKRGQDVALRCDPISGHVSLYWYRQALGQGPEFLTYFNYEAQQDKSGLPNDRFSAERPEGSISTLTIQRTEQRDSAMYRCASSLGSGLAKNIQYFGAGTRLSVL.

The V call is TRBV18, the J call TRBJ2-1, with 8 positions matching TRBD1. The ends lost 4 bases at V and 9 bases at J; junction bases unmatched: 17. This CDR3 has 17 amino acids. Germline V gene sequence: CDR1 KGHSH, CDR2 LQKENI. As DNA, the CDR3 is TGTGCCAGCTCACGTAAATCCTCGGACAGGGACGGGAGTGAGCAGTTCTTC. This codes for CASSRKSSDRDGSEQFF.

V and J are TRBV6-5 and TRBJ1-1; a possible D gene is TRBD1 (6 bases). V was trimmed by 2 bases and J by 5 bases, leaving 18 bases between them. CDR1 is MNHEY, CDR2 SVGAGI, per germline. This CDR3 region has 16 residues. The CDR3 bases are TGTGCCAGCAGTTACGGTCGGGGGGCTCGTTTTACTGAAGCTTTCTTT. Protein: CASSYGRGARFTEAFF.

The rearrangement joins TRBV5-1 to TRBJ2-5; tentative D call: TRBD2 (5 bases). The CDR3 length is 15 residues. Per the germline V gene, CDR1 is SGHRS and CDR2 is YFSETQ. The V gene lost 7 bases and the J gene lost 4 bases, with 20 bases spanning the gap. CDR3 amino acids: CASGPPAAELETQYF. In DNA form, the CDR3 reads TGCGCCAGCGGACCCCCCGCAGCGGAACTAGAGACCCAGTACTTC.

The rearrangement links TRBV5-1 to TRBJ2-7; D remains unclear. Germline assignment: CDR1 SGHRS and CDR2 YFSETQ. The CDR3 runs 15 residues. V was clipped by 0 bases and J by 6 bases, with 16 bases between them. The CDR3 nucleotides read TGCGCCAGCAGCTTGGCCTCGTCACAAGGTCCCGAGCAGTACTTC. Its translation is CASSLASSQGPEQYF.

The chain recombines TRBV2 with TRBJ1-1; D is ambiguous. V was cut by 7 bases and J by 4 bases, with 10 bases left in between. This CDR3 comprises 12 residues. In germline, CDR1 is SNHLY, CDR2 FYNNEI. DNA for the CDR3: TGTGCCAGCAACCGCGGTGCCACTGAAGCTTTCTTT. Amino acids: CASNRGATEAFF.

The chain is built from TRBV7-9 and TRBJ2-1; 11 bases line up with TRBD2. Germline CDR1 reads SEHNR; CDR2 reads FQNEAQ (reference sequence). The CDR3 is 15 residues long. V shed 4 bases and J 6 bases; nucleotides not matched to a gene: 5. The DNA of the CDR3 is TGTGCCAGCAGCTCTGAGGGACTAGCGGTCAATGAGCAGTTCTTC. Protein product: CASSSEGLAVNEQFF.

The chain links TRBV10-3 to TRBJ1-5, with a possible D match to TRBD1 (5 bases). This CDR3 region has 15 residues. V was clipped by 0 bases and J by 7 bases, with 13 bases between them. Germline CDR1 is ENHRY and CDR2 is SYGVKD. The CDR3 here is CAISESGGAQQPQHF. In nucleotides, the CDR3 is TGTGCCATCAGTGAGTCGGGAGGGGCCCAGCAGCCCCAGCATTTT.

DNA for the CDR3: TGCGCCAGCAGCCAGACGGACAGGGGGGGGGAGACCCAGTACTTC. Encoded protein: CASSQTDRGGETQYF. This chain links TRBV4-3 with TRBJ2-5; 10 bases are a match to TRBD1. The CDR3 extends over 15 amino acids. Trimming took 3 bases from V and 5 from J; bases not matched to a gene: 6. Germline-derived CDR1 and CDR2 are LGHNA and YSLEER.

This clone has only a few counts. The sample has other DNA sequences that encode this CDR3 too. This chain connects TRBV6-1 to TRBJ1-5; no clear D gene. The CDR3 has 12 amino acids. The V end lost 4 bases, the J end lost 7 bases, and 8 bases lay between the germline ends. CDR1 is MNHNS and CDR2 is SASEGT in the germline V gene. CDR3 loop: CASSGQGQPQHF. CDR3 in DNA: TGTGCCAGCAGTGGACAAGGGCAGCCCCAGCATTTT.

V usage is TRBV30 and J usage is TRBJ2-5; maybe TRBD2 (6 bases). The CDR3 runs 13 residues. V was clipped by 5 bases and J by 1 base, with 11 bases between them. Looked up from germline, CDR1 is GTSNPN and CDR2 is SVGIG (reference sequence). The CDR3: CAWAGTFQETQYF. CDR3 nucleotides: TGTGCCTGGGCAGGGACTTTCCAAGAGACCCAGTACTTC.

This chain links TRBV5-6 with TRBJ1-1; a weak D match, TRBD1 (6 bases). From germline, CDR1 is SGHDT and CDR2 YYEEEE. CDR3 length equals 16 residues. With 0 bases removed from V and 6 bases from J, the gap between germline ends came to 18 bases. The CDR3 DNA sequence: TGTGCCAGCAGCTTGGATCATCGGGGGGCGCTAGCTGAAGCTTTCTTT. Its protein is CASSLDHRGALAEAFF.

This sequence joins TRBV28 and TRBJ1-4; D ambiguous. This CDR3 spans 14 amino acids. The V gene's germline CDR1 is MDHEN and CDR2 SYDVKM. The V and J ends lost 4 bases and 5 bases respectively, with 11 bases between them. Here the CDR3 DNA reads TGTGCCAGCAGTTATGTGGGCCACAATGAAAAACTGTTTTTT. This codes for CASSYVGHNEKLFF.

V and J are TRBV28 and TRBJ1-1; D gene unclear. The germline gives CDR1 MDHEN, CDR2 SYDVKM. Trimming removed 7 bases at V and 5 bases at J, with 17 bases between. The CDR3 runs to 14 residues. The CDR3 reads CASTPTGPTTEAFF. The CDR3, as DNA: TGTGCCAGCACCCCGACCGGACCGACTACTGAAGCTTTCTTT.